The 19 T cell receptor beta chains below come from one sample, sequenced in a study of shared clonotypes between healthy human individuals. The repertoire was sequenced with immunoSEQ multiplex PCR; TCRdb's copy has only in-frame clones and lacks some. The data show about 1.5 million clones, with approximately 98% seen just once and roughly 0.4% held by the top ten. The sequencing sample was made of naive CD4+ T cells sorted from blood. Subset: CD45RA+ positively selected. The source of these receptors is a man aged 25 to 40 in good health.

The chain joins TRBV10-1 to TRBJ2-1, with a tentative D call TRBD2 (6 bases). Per the germline V gene, CDR1 is WNHNN and CDR2 is SYGVQD (reference sequence). V gave up 8 bases and J gave up 9 bases, with 11 bases separating them. The CDR3 is 11 residues long. Here the CDR3 reads CASGVGGEQFF. The CDR3 region has the DNA TGCGCCAGCGGCGTGGGAGGTGAGCAGTTCTTC.

This chain connects TRBV7-2 to TRBJ1-1; possible D gene TRBD1, 6 bases. Germline CDR1 is SGHTA and CDR2 is FQGNSA. The CDR3 is 13 residues long. V lost 2 bases to trimming and J lost 7 bases, with 11 bases between them. DNA for the CDR3: TGTGCCAGCAGCTTAAGGGGGTTAAATGAAGCTTTCTTT. Amino acids: CASSLRGLNEAFF. The full variable domain, its missing parts supplied by reference TRBV7-2 and TRBJ1-1, is GAGVSQSPSNKVTEKGKDVELRCDPISGHTALYWYRQSLGQGLEFLIYFQGNSAPDKSGLPSDRFSAERTGGSVSTLTIQRTQQEDSAVYLCASSLRGLNEAFFGQGTRLTVV.

Of note for this clone: Its ends do not fully match the called genes, so a read error is possible. The rearrangement links TRBV11-1 to TRBJ2-1, with D perhaps matching TRBD2 (6 bases). The CDR3 sequence is 13 residues long. Germline CDR1 reads SGHAT; CDR2 reads FQDESV (reference sequence). As DNA, the CDR3 is TGTGCCAGCAACTTAGGGACTCCCAATGAGCAGTTCTTC. It specifies CASNLGTPNEQFF.

The gene calls are TRBV7-9 and TRBJ2-7, with D unclear. CDR3 length: 16 amino acids. Germline assignment: CDR1 SEHNR and CDR2 FQNEAQ (reference sequence). Trimming shortened V by 1 base and J by 6 bases, and 19 bases separated the two germline ends. The CDR3 loop is CASSLGLPGLTREQYF. CDR3 nucleotides: TGTGCCAGCAGCTTAGGGCTCCCTGGGCTCACGCGCGAGCAGTACTTC.

About this clone itself: At one end, the junction sequence differs from germline, possibly due to a read error. The rearrangement joins TRBV5-1 to TRBJ2-5; D assignment may be TRBD1 or TRBD2 (6 bases each). The germline V gene encodes CDR1 SGHRS and CDR2 YFSETQ. The CDR3 runs 14 residues. The CDR3 sequence: CASSRGEYQETQYF. The CDR3 DNA reads as TGCGCCAGCAGCAGGGGGGAGTACCAGGAGACCCAGTACTTC.

CDR3 DNA sequence: TGTGCCAGCAGTGAAGGGGTCCAACAGCCCCAGCATTTT. Its protein product is CASSEGVQQPQHF. The V call is TRBV6-1, the J call TRBJ1-5; D ambiguous. This CDR3 has 13 residues. V lost 1 base to trimming and J lost 7 bases, with 8 bases between them. Germline CDR1 MNHNS, CDR2 SASEGT.

V is TRBV2 and J is TRBJ2-2; D is perhaps TRBD1 or TRBD2 (5 bases each). The CDR3 is 16 amino acids. With 4 bases removed from V and 6 bases from J, the gap between germline ends came to 18 bases. CDR1 and CDR2 (germline): SNHLY, FYNNEI. Written as DNA, the CDR3 is TGTGCCAGCAGTGCCCAGGGACGAGGTGTTTCCGGGGAGCTGTTTTTT. It is translated as CASSAQGRGVSGELFF.

V is TRBV6-5 and J is TRBJ2-7, with no clear D. Trimming removed 5 bases at V and 3 bases at J, with 14 bases between. The CDR3 runs to 14 residues. The germline V gene encodes CDR1 MNHEY and CDR2 SVGAGI. DNA for the CDR3: TGTGCCAGCAGTCGCGACTGGAGAAACTACGAGCAGTACTTC. Translated, it gives CASSRDWRNYEQYF.

The gene calls are TRBV15 and TRBJ2-5, with 9 nucleotides matching TRBD2. Germline V gene sequence: CDR1 LNHNV, CDR2 YYDKDF (reference sequence). The length of the CDR3 is 15 residues. V was clipped by 5 bases and J by 2 bases; unmatched bases: 6. The CDR3 DNA sequence: TGTGCCACCAGCGGAAGGACTAGCGCACAAGAGACCCAGTACTTC. Its translation: CATSGRTSAQETQYF.

This CDR3 reads CASSGDGSTNEKLFF. CDR3 nucleotides: TGTGCCAGCAGCGGGGACGGTTCAACTAATGAAAAACTGTTTTTT. V is TRBV9 and J is TRBJ1-4; possibly TRBD1 for D (5 bases). Trimming took 3 bases from V and 0 from J, leaving 9 bases between them. The CDR3 is 15 residues long. The germline V gene has CDR1 SGDLS and CDR2 YYNGEE.

A single count supports this clone. The sample carries other DNA sequences with the same CDR3. J is TRBJ2-3 and V is TRBV2, with 9 bases lining up with TRBD1. From germline, CDR1 is SNHLY and CDR2 FYNNEI. The CDR3 is made up of 13 amino acids. The V segment lost 11 bases and the J segment 1 base; nucleotides outside the gene matches: 4. CDR3 amino acids: CAGRDRGTDTQYF. The CDR3 DNA reads TGTGCCGGCCGGGACAGGGGCACAGATACGCAGTATTTT.

The gene calls are TRBV9 and TRBJ2-6; TRBD1 agrees at 10 bases. With 0 bases clipped from V and 0 bases from J, the junction kept 0 bases outside the gene matches. In germline, CDR1 is SGDLS, CDR2 YYNGEE. This CDR3 comprises 17 residues. The CDR3 protein is CASSVGTGGSGANVLTF. The DNA of the CDR3 is TGTGCCAGCAGCGTAGGGACAGGGGGCTCTGGGGCCAACGTCCTGACTTTC.

J is TRBJ1-2 and V is TRBV10-3; D is unclear. V was pared by 5 bases and J by 8 bases, with 12 bases between. The CDR3 is made up of 12 amino acids. Germline V gene sequence: CDR1 ENHRY, CDR2 SYGVKD. The CDR3 loop is CAISPAGVGYTF. For the CDR3, the DNA is TGTGCCATCAGTCCCGCAGGTGTGGGCTACACCTTC.

The chain links TRBV4-1 to TRBJ1-5; D uncertain. Trimming pared 6 bases from V and 0 bases from J, leaving 9 bases between. Germline V CDR1 and CDR2: MGHRA, YSYEKL. The CDR3 runs 14 residues. For the CDR3, the DNA is TGCGCCAGCAGGGACCAATATAGCAATCAGCCCCAGCATTTT. This codes for CASRDQYSNQPQHF.

The gene calls are TRBV7-2 and TRBJ2-7; D remains ambiguous. CDR3 size: 16 residues. V was pared by 2 bases and J by 0 bases, with 14 bases between. Germline-derived CDR1 and CDR2 are SGHTA and FQGNSA. CDR3 DNA sequence: TGTGCCAGCAGCTTACCTAACGCAAGGAGCTCCTACGAGCAGTACTTC. Its translation is CASSLPNARSSYEQYF. The variable domain in full, completed from reference TRBV7-2 and TRBJ2-7, reads GAGVSQSPSNKVTEKGKDVELRCDPISGHTALYWYRQSLGQGLEFLIYFQGNSAPDKSGLPSDRFSAERTGGSVSTLTIQRTQQEDSAVYLCASSLPNARSSYEQYFGPGTRLTVT.

The rearrangement joins TRBV7-9 to TRBJ2-5, with TRBD2 matching 7 bases. With 6 bases clipped from V and 5 bases from J, the junction kept 6 bases outside the gene matches. The CDR3 covers 13 residues. Germline values: CDR1 SEHNR, CDR2 FQNEAQ (reference sequence). This CDR3 reads CASSLWGGETQYF. Here the CDR3 DNA reads TGTGCCAGCAGTCTATGGGGGGGTGAGACCCAGTACTTC.

Turning to this clone: The sample holds other DNA sequences that translate to the same CDR3. V is TRBV7-2 and J is TRBJ2-7; no definite D call. The CDR3 is 14 residues long. The V end lost 0 bases, the J end lost 4 bases, and 10 bases lay between the germline ends. The V gene's germline CDR1 is SGHTA and CDR2 FQGNSA. The CDR3 bases are TGTGCCAGCAGCTTAGCTAGCAGCTCTTACGAGCAGTACTTC. Translation: CASSLASSSYEQYF.

The chain is built from TRBV29-1 and TRBJ2-7, with D possibly TRBD2 on 6 matching bases. CDR3 length equals 14 residues. Germline loops: CDR1 SQVTM, CDR2 ANQGSEA. V lost 1 base and J 9 bases, leaving 19 bases between the germline ends. The CDR3 region is CSVEVFGSRLGQYF. As DNA, the CDR3 is TGCAGCGTTGAAGTTTTCGGGAGCCGCCTCGGGCAGTACTTC.

Notes on this clone: Other DNA sequences in this sample translate to the same CDR3. The V and J genes are TRBV4-1 and TRBJ2-3; D gene uncertain. Germline V CDR1 and CDR2: MGHRA, YSYEKL. Trimming shortened V by 1 base and J by 0 bases, and 8 bases separated the two germline ends. This CDR3 contains 15 residues. CDR3 residues: CASSQVGVSTDTQYF. CDR3 bases: TGCGCCAGCAGCCAAGTTGGAGTCAGCACAGATACGCAGTATTTT.